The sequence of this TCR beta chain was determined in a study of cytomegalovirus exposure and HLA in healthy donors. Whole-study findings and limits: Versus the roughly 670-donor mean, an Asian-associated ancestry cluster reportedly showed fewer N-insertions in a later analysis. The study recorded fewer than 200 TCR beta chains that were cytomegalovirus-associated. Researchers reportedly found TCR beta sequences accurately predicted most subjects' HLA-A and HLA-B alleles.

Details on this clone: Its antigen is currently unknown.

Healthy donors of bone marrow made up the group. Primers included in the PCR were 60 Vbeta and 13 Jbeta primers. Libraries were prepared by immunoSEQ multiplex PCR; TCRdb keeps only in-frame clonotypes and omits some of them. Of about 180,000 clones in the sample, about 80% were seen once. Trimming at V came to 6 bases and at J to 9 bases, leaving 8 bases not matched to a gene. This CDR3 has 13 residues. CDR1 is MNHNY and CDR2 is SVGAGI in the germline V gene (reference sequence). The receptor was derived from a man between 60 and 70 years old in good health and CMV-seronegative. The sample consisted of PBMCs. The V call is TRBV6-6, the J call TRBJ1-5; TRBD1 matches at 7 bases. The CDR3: CASRMDRQRPQHF. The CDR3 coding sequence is TGTGCCAGCAGGATGGACAGGCAACGGCCCCAGCATTTT.